Presented here are 12 T cell receptor beta chains from one specimen sequenced in a study of blood T cells in healthy people across ages. A second PCR of about 6 to 11 cycles used a sample-barcoded 5' primer and a J-beta primer mix. TCRdb recomputed calls from the 5' RACE reads with MiXCR, one row per CDR3 protein. Altogether about 2 million distinct CDR3 sequences are present, 40% to 55% being singletons, with the ten largest covering approximately 2.1%. Sequenced input: blood. The receptors stem from a woman between 35 and 50 years old in good health.

The sample holds a few counts of this clonotype. DNA of the CDR3: TGTGCCATCGCCCCTCCCCCTAGCGGGGGATCAGAAGAGACCCAGTACTTC. It specifies CAIAPPPSGGSEETQYF. The chain couples TRBV10-3 to TRBJ2-5, with 10 nucleotides matching TRBD2. Germline trimming cut 8 bases from V and 3 bases from J; bases unmatched to any gene: 15. Germline V CDR1 and CDR2: ENHRY, SYGVKD. The CDR3 covers 17 residues.

V is TRBV11-2 and J is TRBJ2-1; D call uncertain. Germline V lookup: CDR1 SGHAT, CDR2 FQNNGV. This CDR3 has 18 amino acids. Trimming removed 5 bases from V and 8 bases from J, with 28 bases in between. CDR3 sequence: CASSPELNGPPSQDEQFF. The CDR3 region has the DNA TGTGCCAGCAGCCCTGAATTGAATGGACCCCCCTCCCAGGATGAGCAGTTCTTC.

This chain links TRBV7-2 with TRBJ1-6; the match to TRBD1 covers 11 bases. Losses at the gene ends were 5 bases for V and 10 bases for J; bases not matched to a gene: 10. This CDR3 is built from 16 residues. Germline V gene data show CDR1 as SGHTA and CDR2 as FQGNSA. Written as DNA, the CDR3 is TGTGCCAGCAGCACCGGGACAGGGGGTTCTAGCTCACCCCTCCACTTT. Protein: CASSTGTGGSSSPLHF.

The table lists this clonotype with a few counts. This chain links TRBV20-1 with TRBJ2-1; TRBD2 agrees at 11 bases. This CDR3 contains 17 residues. From germline, CDR1 is DFQATT and CDR2 SNEGSKA (reference sequence). The V and J ends lost 0 bases and 4 bases, in that order; junction bases with no gene match: 8. CDR3 region: CSARDVASGGRYNEQFF. In nucleotides, the CDR3 is TGCAGTGCTAGAGATGTAGCTAGCGGGGGGAGATACAATGAGCAGTTCTTC.

The V and J genes are TRBV9 and TRBJ2-1; D is ambiguous. Germline V CDR1 and CDR2: SGDLS, YYNGEE. V lost 0 bases to trimming and J lost 9 bases, with 10 bases between them. The CDR3 contains 13 residues. The CDR3 sequence: CASSVEGLGEQFF. Here the CDR3 DNA reads TGTGCCAGCAGCGTAGAGGGTCTGGGTGAGCAGTTCTTC.

In its sample, this clonotype was seen once. The rearrangement uses TRBV20-1 and TRBJ2-1, with 12 bases identical to TRBD2. V lost 0 bases, J lost 9 bases, and 9 bases stayed unmatched. Germline CDR1 is DFQATT and CDR2 is SNEGSKA (reference sequence). This CDR3 comprises 16 residues. CDR3 sequence: CSARDRRTSGAGEQFF. The CDR3 nucleotides are TGCAGTGCTAGAGATCGACGGACTAGCGGGGCAGGTGAGCAGTTCTTC.

The sample holds many counts of this clonotype. The rearrangement links TRBV7-2 to TRBJ2-3; D not resolved. V lost 5 bases and J lost 3, with 15 bases in between. CDR1 and CDR2 from the germline V gene are SGHTA and FQGNSA. CDR3 length: 15 amino acids. In DNA form, the CDR3 reads TGTGCCAGCAGCCCCGACTCCTTAGGGACAGATACGCAGTATTTT. It codes for CASSPDSLGTDTQYF.

In its sample, this clonotype was seen a few times. The rearrangement joins TRBV5-1 to TRBJ2-1; D not resolved. The germline V and J ends were trimmed by 4 bases and 3 bases, with 11 bases remaining between them. Per germline, CDR1 SGHRS and CDR2 YFSETQ. The CDR3 loop spans 14 amino acids. CDR3 residues: CASSRSDGYNEQFF. The DNA for the CDR3 is TGCGCCAGCAGCAGATCGGACGGCTACAATGAGCAGTTCTTC.

The rearrangement links TRBV6-2 or TRBV6-3 to TRBJ2-7; D is undetermined. The V gene lost 11 bases and the J gene lost 3 bases, with 14 bases spanning the gap. Germline V gene sequence: CDR1 MNHEY, CDR2 SVGEGT. CDR3 length equals 12 residues. CDR3 residues: CARAVTNYEQYF. CDR3 coding DNA: TGTGCCCGCGCAGTCACTAACTACGAGCAGTACTTC.

The chain's CDR3 is CSARVAGGPRYEQYF. CDR3 DNA: TGCAGTGCTAGAGTAGCGGGGGGCCCACGCTACGAGCAGTACTTC. The V call is TRBV20-1, the J call TRBJ2-4; 10 bases match TRBD2. The J call may be in error: the DNA end matches TRBJ2-7 better. This CDR3 contains 15 residues. CDR1 DFQATT and CDR2 SNEGSKA come from the germline V gene (reference sequence).

In this sample, this clonotype turned up many times. V usage is TRBV4-1 and J usage is TRBJ2-7, with D hard to call. CDR3 length: 14 amino acids. CDR1 and CDR2 from the germline V gene are MGHRA and YSYEKL. Trimming left V 0 bases short and J 3 bases short, with 9 bases between. CDR3 protein: CASSQDSGGYEQYF. The CDR3 region has the DNA TGCGCCAGCAGCCAAGATAGTGGCGGCTACGAGCAGTACTTC.

This sequence joins TRBV6-2 or TRBV6-3 and TRBJ2-7; the D is unclear. The V and J ends lost 5 bases and 1 base respectively, with 15 bases between them. This CDR3 spans 15 amino acids. The germline V gene has CDR1 MNHEY and CDR2 SVGEGT. CDR3 sequence: CASSLLLDGSYEQYF. For the CDR3, the DNA is TGTGCCAGCAGTCTACTCCTGGACGGATCCTACGAGCAGTACTTC.